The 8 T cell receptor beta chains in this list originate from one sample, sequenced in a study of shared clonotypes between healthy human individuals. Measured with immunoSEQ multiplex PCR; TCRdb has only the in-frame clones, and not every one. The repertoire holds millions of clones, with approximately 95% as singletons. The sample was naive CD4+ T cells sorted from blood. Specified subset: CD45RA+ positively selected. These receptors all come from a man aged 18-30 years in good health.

DNA for the CDR3: TGTGCCAGCAGTGAAACGATAGGACAGGGGGCTGGAAACACCATATATTTT. This encodes CASSETIGQGAGNTIYF. V gene TRBV6-1 combines with J gene TRBJ1-3; TRBD1 matches at 10 bases. CDR3 length equals 17 residues. The V gene end was trimmed by 2 bases and the J gene end by 2 bases; junction bases not matched to a gene: 6. Germline V CDR1 and CDR2: MNHNS, SASEGT.

The CDR3 region is CASSTYRDGNIYEQYF. The CDR3 DNA follows: TGTGCCAGCTCAACGTACCGGGACGGGAATATCTACGAGCAGTACTTC. V is TRBV18 and J is TRBJ2-7, with D perhaps given as TRBD1 or TRBD2 (5 bases each). Germline V gives CDR1 KGHSH, CDR2 LQKENI. The ends were cut back, 5 bases at V and 3 bases at J, with 20 bases in the middle. The CDR3 spans 16 residues.

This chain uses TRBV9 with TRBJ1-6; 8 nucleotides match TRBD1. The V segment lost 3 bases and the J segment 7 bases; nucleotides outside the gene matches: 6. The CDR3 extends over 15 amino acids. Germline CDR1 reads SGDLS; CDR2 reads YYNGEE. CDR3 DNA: TGTGCCAGCAGCGGGCAGGGGGCCCTCAATTCACCCCTCCACTTT. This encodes CASSGQGALNSPLHF.

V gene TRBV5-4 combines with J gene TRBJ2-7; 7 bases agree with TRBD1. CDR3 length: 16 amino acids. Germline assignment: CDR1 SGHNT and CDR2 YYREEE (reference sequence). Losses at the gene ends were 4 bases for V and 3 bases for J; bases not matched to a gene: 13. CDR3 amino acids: CASSAQAGTANYEQYF. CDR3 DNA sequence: TGTGCCAGCAGCGCCCAAGCCGGGACAGCCAACTACGAGCAGTACTTC.

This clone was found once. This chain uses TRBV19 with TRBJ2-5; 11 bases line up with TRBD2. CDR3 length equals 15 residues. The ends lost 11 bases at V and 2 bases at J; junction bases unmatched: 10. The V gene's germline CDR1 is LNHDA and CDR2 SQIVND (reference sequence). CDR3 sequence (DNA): TGTGCCGTCTCTCGGATAGCGGGAGGGCAAGAGACCCAGTACTTC. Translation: CAVSRIAGGQETQYF.

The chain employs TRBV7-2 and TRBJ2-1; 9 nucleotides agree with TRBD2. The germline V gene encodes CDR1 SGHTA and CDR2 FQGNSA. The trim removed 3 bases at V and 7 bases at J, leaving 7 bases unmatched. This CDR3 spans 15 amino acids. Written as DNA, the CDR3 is TGTGCCAGCAGCTTCTACCTGAGCGGGAGGAATGAGCAGTTCTTC. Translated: CASSFYLSGRNEQFF.

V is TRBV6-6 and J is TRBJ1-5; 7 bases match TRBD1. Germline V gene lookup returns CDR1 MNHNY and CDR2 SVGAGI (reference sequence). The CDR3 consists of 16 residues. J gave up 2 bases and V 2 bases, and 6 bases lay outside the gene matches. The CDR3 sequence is CASSYVLGQGNQPQHF. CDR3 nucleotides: TGTGCCAGCAGTTACGTCTTAGGACAGGGCAATCAGCCCCAGCATTTT.

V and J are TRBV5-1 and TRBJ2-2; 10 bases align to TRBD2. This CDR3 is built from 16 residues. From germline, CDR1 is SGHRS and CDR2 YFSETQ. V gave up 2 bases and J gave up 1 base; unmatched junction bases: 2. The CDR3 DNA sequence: TGCGCCAGCAGCTTTCTAGCGGGGGAGAACACCGGGGAGCTGTTTTTT. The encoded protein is CASSFLAGENTGELFF.